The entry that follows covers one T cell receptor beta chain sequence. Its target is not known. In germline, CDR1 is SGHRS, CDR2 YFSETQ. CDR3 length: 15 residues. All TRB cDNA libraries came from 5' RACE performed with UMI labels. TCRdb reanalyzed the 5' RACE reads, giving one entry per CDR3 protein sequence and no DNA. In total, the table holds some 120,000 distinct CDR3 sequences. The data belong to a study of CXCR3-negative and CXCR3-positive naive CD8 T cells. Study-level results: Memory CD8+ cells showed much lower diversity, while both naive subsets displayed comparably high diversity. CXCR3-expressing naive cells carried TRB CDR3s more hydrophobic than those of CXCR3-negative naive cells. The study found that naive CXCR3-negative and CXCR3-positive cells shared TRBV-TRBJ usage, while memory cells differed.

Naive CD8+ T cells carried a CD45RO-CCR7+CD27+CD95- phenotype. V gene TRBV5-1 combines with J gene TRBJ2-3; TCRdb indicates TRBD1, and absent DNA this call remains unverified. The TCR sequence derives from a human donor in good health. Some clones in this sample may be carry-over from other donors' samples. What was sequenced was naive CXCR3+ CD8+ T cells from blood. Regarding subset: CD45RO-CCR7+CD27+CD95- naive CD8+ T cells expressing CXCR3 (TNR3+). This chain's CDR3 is CASSDYRDHTDTQYF.